These 15 T cell receptor beta chains were all obtained from the same sample, sequenced in a study of regulatory and conventional T cells in RAG deficiency. The table came from immunoSEQ multiplex PCR; TCRdb's copy has only in-frame clones and leaves some out. The table has around 30,000 clones, more than 90% seen once. Blood CD4+ CD25-low CD127-high conventional T cells supplied the genomic DNA template. These data were also filed under a second study, of regulatory T cells. Turning to that study: The primer mix had 52 TRBV and 13 TRBJ primers.

The sample comprised CD25- CD4+ T cells sorted from blood. The receptor source for this set is a human donor in good health.

This chain connects TRBV6-6 to TRBJ2-7, with TRBD2 as a possible D gene (5 bases). In germline, CDR1 is MNHNY, CDR2 SVGAGI (reference sequence). Trimming removed 11 bases from V and 7 bases from J, with 15 bases in between. There are 11 residues in the CDR3. CDR3 in amino acids: CAVGRPGEQYF. In DNA form, the CDR3 reads TGTGCCGTAGGACGGCCGGGGGAGCAGTACTTC.

The chain links TRBV6-4 to TRBJ1-2, with 7 bases aligning to TRBD1. Germline V lookup: CDR1 MRHNA, CDR2 SNTAGT. This CDR3 is built from 15 residues. With V trimmed by 0 bases and J by 5 bases, 6 bases remained unmatched. In nucleotides, the CDR3 is TGTGCCAGCAGTGACTCGCCGGGACAGCCTTATGGCTACACCTTC. The encoded protein is CASSDSPGQPYGYTF.

In the case of this clone: A junction end diverges from the germline sequence, so it may reflect a read error. Other DNA sequences from this sample encode an identical CDR3 as well. CDR3 in amino acids: CAIRQGADNSPLHF. The CDR3 DNA is TGTGCCATCAGACAGGGGGCGGATAATTCCCCCCTCCACTTT. This chain links TRBV10-3 with TRBJ1-6; TRBD1 agrees at 9 bases. The V gene's germline CDR1 is ENHRY and CDR2 SYGVKD. The CDR3 is 14 residues long.

The chain employs TRBV5-1 and TRBJ1-1, with 9 positions matching TRBD1. The V segment lost 0 bases and the J segment 3 bases; nucleotides outside the gene matches: 0. Per germline, CDR1 SGHRS and CDR2 YFSETQ. CDR3 length: 14 residues. CDR3 sequence (DNA): TGCGCCAGCAGCTTGGGGGACAGGGACACTGAAGCTTTCTTT. Translating gives CASSLGDRDTEAFF.

This chain uses TRBV30 with TRBJ1-3; 8 bases agree with TRBD1. The trim removed 3 bases at V and 6 bases at J, leaving 4 bases unmatched. Germline-derived CDR1 and CDR2 are GTSNPN and SVGIG (reference sequence). The CDR3 extends over 13 amino acids. The CDR3 bases are TGTGCCTGGAGATTGACAGGGGTAAACACCATATATTTT. This translates into CAWRLTGVNTIYF.

The chain is built from TRBV2 and TRBJ2-3, with 12 nucleotides matching TRBD2. This CDR3 comprises 16 residues. CDR1 SNHLY and CDR2 FYNNEI come from the germline V gene. V shed 10 bases, J shed 3 bases, and the junction held 11 bases outside the gene matches. The CDR3 DNA reads as TGTGCCATCCTACCGACTAGCGGGGGTGGAACAGATACGCAGTATTTT. Translating gives CAILPTSGGGTDTQYF.

This clone was recorded only once. The V gene is TRBV29-1, the J gene TRBJ2-7; TRBD1 is a possible D gene (6 bases). The CDR3 is 11 amino acids. Germline CDR1 reads SQVTM; CDR2 reads ANQGSEA. V lost 6 bases, J lost 5 bases, and 11 bases lay in between. DNA for the CDR3: TGCAGCGTGGAAACAGGGAACGAGCAGTACTTC. It is translated as CSVETGNEQYF.

V gene TRBV10-3 combines with J gene TRBJ2-7; perhaps TRBD1 as D (5 bases). The CDR3 is made up of 16 amino acids. Germline CDR1 is ENHRY and CDR2 is SYGVKD. V was cut by 2 bases and J by 3 bases, with 17 bases left in between. CDR3 bases: TGTGCCATCAGTGAGGCTGGGGCAGGGCTGTTCTACGAGCAGTACTTC. It yields the protein CAISEAGAGLFYEQYF.

The chain has TRBV10-2 and TRBJ2-5; TRBD2 aligns across 10 bases. The CDR3 loop spans 18 amino acids. Germline-derived CDR1 and CDR2 are WSHSY and SAAADI. Germline trimming cut 2 bases from V and 4 bases from J; bases unmatched to any gene: 13. The CDR3: CASSEPRISGGLGETQYF. CDR3 sequence (DNA): TGCGCCAGCAGTGAGCCCAGGATTAGCGGGGGGCTTGGAGAGACCCAGTACTTC.

The chain couples TRBV19 to TRBJ1-2; no firm D call. Trimming removed 1 base at V and 4 bases at J, with 13 bases between. Germline CDR1 is LNHDA and CDR2 is SQIVND (reference sequence). This CDR3 comprises 15 residues. The DNA for the CDR3 is TGTGCCAGTAGTATAGGCCATAAACGAGGCTATGGCTACACCTTC. This codes for CASSIGHKRGYGYTF.

This chain connects TRBV6-5 to TRBJ1-2; D remains unclear. CDR1 is MNHEY and CDR2 is SVGAGI in the germline V gene. Trimming took 5 bases from V and 2 from J, leaving 9 bases between them. CDR3 length: 13 amino acids. The CDR3 spells CASSRVENYGYTF. The CDR3 bases are TGTGCCAGCAGTCGCGTTGAGAACTATGGCTACACCTTC.

The J gene is TRBJ1-2, the V gene TRBV27; 9 bases agree with TRBD1. CDR3 length: 15 residues. The junction had 13 bases not matched to a gene; V was cut back by 6 bases and J by 8 bases. The germline V gene has CDR1 MNHEY and CDR2 SMNVEV (reference sequence). CDR3: CASRMKPTGGRGYTF. The DNA for the CDR3 is TGTGCCAGCAGAATGAAACCGACAGGGGGAAGGGGCTACACCTTC.

This chain joins TRBV27 and TRBJ2-4, with TRBD1 identical over 9 bases. The CDR3 totals 13 residues. The V gene end was trimmed by 6 bases and the J gene end by 8 bases; junction bases not matched to a gene: 5. CDR1 and CDR2 from the germline V gene are MNHEY and SMNVEV (reference sequence). The CDR3 here is CASSPRDRDIQYF. In DNA, the CDR3 is TGTGCCAGCAGCCCCCGGGACAGGGACATTCAGTACTTC.

This clone showed up just once. The V gene is TRBV6-4, the J gene TRBJ1-6; 9 nucleotides align to TRBD1. With 6 bases clipped from V and 4 bases from J, the junction kept 4 bases outside the gene matches. The CDR3 is made up of 15 amino acids. The germline V gene encodes CDR1 MRHNA and CDR2 SNTAGT. The DNA for the CDR3 is TGTGCCAGCAGGCGGACAGGGGAATATAATTCACCCCTCCACTTT. Its translation: CASRRTGEYNSPLHF.

The gene calls are TRBV7-9 and TRBJ1-3; possibly TRBD1 for D (5 bases). The V gene lost 7 bases and the J gene lost 2 bases, with 21 bases spanning the gap. The V gene's germline CDR1 is SEHNR and CDR2 FQNEAQ (reference sequence). CDR3 size: 17 residues. CDR3 residues: CASTQPLGGETGNTIYF. CDR3 DNA sequence: TGTGCCAGCACCCAGCCCCTTGGAGGGGAGACTGGAAACACCATATATTTT. Drawing the rest from reference TRBV7-9 and TRBJ1-3, the complete variable domain is DTGVSQNPRHKITKRGQNVTFRCDPISEHNRLYWYRQTLGQGPEFLTYFQNEAQLEKSRLLSDRFSAERPKGSFSTLEIQRTEQGDSAMYLCASTQPLGGETGNTIYFGEGSWLTVV.